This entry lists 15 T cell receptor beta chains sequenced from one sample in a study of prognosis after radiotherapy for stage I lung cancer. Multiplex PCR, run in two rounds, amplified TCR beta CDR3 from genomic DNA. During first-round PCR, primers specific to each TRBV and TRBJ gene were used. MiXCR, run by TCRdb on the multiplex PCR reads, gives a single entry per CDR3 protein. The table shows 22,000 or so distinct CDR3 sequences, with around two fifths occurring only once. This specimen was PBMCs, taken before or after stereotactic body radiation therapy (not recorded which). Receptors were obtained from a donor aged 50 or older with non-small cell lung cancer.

DNA for the CDR3: TGTGCCAGCAGTTACCCCGGGACTAGCGTTGTGACCCAGTACTTC. This encodes CASSYPGTSVVTQYF. This chain links TRBV6-2 or TRBV6-3 with TRBJ2-5; TRBD2 matches at 10 bases. The CDR3 loop spans 15 amino acids. V trimming: 2 bases; J trimming: 7 bases; junction bases outside the gene matches: 7. CDR1 is MNHEY and CDR2 is SVGEGT in the germline V gene.

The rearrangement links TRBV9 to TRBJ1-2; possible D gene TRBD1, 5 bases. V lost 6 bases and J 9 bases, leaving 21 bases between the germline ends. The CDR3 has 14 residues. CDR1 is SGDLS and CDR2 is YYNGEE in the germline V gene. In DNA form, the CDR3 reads TGTGCCAGCACCCCCACAGGTGCATCTGATTGCTACACCTTC. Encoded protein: CASTPTGASDCYTF.

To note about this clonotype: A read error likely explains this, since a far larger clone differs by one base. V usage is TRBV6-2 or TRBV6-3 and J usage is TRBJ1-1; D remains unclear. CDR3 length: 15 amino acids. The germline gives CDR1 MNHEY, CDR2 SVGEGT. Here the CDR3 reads CASSDSPVTPTEAFF. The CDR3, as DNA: TGTGCCAGCAGTGACTCGCCCGTGACCCCCACTGAAGCTTTCTTT.

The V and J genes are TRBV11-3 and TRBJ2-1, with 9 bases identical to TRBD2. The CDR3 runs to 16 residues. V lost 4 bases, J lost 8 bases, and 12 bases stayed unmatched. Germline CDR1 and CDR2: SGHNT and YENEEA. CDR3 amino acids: CASSSAGTSWSDEQFF. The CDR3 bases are TGTGCCAGCAGCTCAGCCGGGACTAGCTGGTCCGATGAGCAGTTCTTC.

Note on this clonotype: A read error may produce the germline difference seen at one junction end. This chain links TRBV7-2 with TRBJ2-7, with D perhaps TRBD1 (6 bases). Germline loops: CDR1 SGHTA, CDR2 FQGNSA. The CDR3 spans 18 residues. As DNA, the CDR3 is TGTGCCAGCAGCGCTTACAGGGTCGTCAGCGGCCCGTCCTACGAGCGGTACTTC. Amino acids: CASSAYRVVSGPSYERYF.

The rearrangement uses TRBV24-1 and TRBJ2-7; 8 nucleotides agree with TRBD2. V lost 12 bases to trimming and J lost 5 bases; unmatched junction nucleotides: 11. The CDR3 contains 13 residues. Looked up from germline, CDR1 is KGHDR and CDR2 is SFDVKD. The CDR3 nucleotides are TGTGCCCCCCGGCGGGAGGTGGGGGACGAGCAGTACTTC. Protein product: CAPRREVGDEQYF.

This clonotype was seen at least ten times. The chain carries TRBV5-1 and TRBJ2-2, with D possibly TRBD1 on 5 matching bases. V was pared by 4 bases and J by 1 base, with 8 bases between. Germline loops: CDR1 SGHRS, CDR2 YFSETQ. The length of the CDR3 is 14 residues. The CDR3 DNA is TGCGCCAGCAGCGGTCAGGGGAACACCGGGGAGCTGTTTTTT. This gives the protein CASSGQGNTGELFF.

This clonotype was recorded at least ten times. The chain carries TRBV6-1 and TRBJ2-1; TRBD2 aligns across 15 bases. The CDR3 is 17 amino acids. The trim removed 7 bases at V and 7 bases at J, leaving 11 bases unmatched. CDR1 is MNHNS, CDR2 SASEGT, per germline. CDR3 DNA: TGTGCCAGCACCCGAGGGGGACTAGCGGGAGGTTTAAATGAGCAGTTCTTC. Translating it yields CASTRGGLAGGLNEQFF.

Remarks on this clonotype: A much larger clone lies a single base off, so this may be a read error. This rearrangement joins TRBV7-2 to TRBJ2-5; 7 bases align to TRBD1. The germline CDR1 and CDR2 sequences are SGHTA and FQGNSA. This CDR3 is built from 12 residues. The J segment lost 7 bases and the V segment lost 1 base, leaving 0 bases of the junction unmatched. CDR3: CASSLGTGTQYF. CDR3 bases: TGTGCCAGCAGCTTAGGGACAGGGACCCAGTACTTC.

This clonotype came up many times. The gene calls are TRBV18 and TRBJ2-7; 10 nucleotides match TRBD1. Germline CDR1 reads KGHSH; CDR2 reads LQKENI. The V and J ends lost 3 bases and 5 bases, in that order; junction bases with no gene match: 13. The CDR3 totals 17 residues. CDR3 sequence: CASSPRRFGTGADEQYF. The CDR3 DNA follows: TGTGCCAGCTCACCGCGGCGGTTCGGGACAGGGGCTGACGAGCAGTACTTC.

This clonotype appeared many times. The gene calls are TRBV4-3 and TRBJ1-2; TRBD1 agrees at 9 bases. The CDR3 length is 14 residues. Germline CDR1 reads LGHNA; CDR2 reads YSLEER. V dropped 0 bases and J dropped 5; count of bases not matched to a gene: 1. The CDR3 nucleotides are TGCGCCAGCAGCCAAGAGGACAGGGGATATGGCTACACCTTC. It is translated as CASSQEDRGYGYTF.

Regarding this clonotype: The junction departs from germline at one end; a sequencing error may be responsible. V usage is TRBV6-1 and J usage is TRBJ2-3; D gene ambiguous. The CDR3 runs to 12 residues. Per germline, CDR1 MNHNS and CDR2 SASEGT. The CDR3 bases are TGTGCCAGCAGTGTCGTGGCGGATACTCAGTATTTT. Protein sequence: CASSVVADTQYF.

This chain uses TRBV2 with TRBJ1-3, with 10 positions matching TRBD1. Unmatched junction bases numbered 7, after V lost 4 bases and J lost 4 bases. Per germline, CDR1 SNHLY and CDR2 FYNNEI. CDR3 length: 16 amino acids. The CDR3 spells CASSGPGTGAGNTIYF. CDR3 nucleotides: TGTGCCAGCAGTGGACCCGGGACAGGGGCCGGAAACACCATATATTTT.

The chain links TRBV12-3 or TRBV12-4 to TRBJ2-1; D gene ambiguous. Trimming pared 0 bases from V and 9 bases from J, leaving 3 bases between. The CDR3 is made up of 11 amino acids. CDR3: CASSLAPEQFF. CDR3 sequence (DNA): TGTGCCAGCAGTTTAGCGCCTGAGCAGTTCTTC.

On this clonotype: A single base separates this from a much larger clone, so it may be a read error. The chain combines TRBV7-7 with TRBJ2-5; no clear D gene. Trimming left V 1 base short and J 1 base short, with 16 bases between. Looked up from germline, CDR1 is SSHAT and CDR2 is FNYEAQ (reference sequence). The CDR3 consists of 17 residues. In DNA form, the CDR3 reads TGTGCCAGCAGCTTAGTACTATCCAGTCGAAGCCAAGAGACCCAGTACTTC. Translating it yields CASSLVLSSRSQETQYF. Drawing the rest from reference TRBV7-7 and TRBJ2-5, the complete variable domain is GAGVSQSPRYKVTKRGQDVTLRCDPISSHATLYWYQQALGQGPEFLTYFNYEAQPDKSGLPSDRFSAERPEGSISTLTIQRTEQRDSAMYRCASSLVLSSRSQETQYFGPGTRLLVL.